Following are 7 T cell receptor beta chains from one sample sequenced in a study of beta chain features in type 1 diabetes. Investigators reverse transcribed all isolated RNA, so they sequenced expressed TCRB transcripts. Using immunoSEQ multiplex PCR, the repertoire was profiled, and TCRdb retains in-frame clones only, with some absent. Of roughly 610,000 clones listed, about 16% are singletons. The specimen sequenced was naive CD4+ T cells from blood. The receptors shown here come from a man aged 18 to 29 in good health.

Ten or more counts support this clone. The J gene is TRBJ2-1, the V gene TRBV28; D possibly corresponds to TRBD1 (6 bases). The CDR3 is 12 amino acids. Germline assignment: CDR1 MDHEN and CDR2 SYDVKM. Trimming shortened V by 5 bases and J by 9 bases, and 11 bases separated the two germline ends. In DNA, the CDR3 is TGTGCCAGCAGTGCCCGGACAGTTGAGCAGTTCTTC. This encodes CASSARTVEQFF.

The CDR3 loop is CASSFGLSGGPGYTF. The CDR3 nucleotides are TGCGCCAGCAGCTTCGGTTTATCAGGGGGGCCAGGCTACACCTTC. This chain links TRBV5-1 with TRBJ1-2, with 7 nucleotides matching TRBD1. The V and J ends lost 2 bases and 8 bases, in that order; junction bases with no gene match: 12. Germline V gene lookup returns CDR1 SGHRS and CDR2 YFSETQ. There are 15 residues in the CDR3.

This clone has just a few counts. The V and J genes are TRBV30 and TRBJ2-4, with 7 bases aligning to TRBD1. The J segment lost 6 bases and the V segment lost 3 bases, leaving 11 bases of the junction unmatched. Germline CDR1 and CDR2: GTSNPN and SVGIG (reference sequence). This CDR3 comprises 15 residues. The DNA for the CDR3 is TGTGCCTGGAGCGACAACCCGGGACAGCGAAACATTCAGTACTTC. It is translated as CAWSDNPGQRNIQYF.

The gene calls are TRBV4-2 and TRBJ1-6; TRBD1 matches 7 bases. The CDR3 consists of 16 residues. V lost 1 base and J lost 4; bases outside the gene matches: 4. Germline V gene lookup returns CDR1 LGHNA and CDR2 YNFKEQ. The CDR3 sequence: CASSQGTGVYNSPLHF. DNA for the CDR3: TGTGCCAGCAGCCAAGGCACAGGGGTTTATAATTCACCCCTCCACTTT.

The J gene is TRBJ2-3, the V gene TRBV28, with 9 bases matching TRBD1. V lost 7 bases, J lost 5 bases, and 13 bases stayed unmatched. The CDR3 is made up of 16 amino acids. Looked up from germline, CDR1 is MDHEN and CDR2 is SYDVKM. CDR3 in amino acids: CASIMTGGAFGDTQYF. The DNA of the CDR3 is TGTGCCAGCATTATGACAGGGGGAGCTTTCGGAGATACGCAGTATTTT.

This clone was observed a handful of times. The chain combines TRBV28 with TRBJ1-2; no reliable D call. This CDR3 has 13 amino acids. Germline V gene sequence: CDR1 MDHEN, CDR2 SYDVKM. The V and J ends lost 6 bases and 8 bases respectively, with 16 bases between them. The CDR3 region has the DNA TGTGCCAGCAGCCCCTCAGGAGTTTACGGCTACACCTTC. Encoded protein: CASSPSGVYGYTF.

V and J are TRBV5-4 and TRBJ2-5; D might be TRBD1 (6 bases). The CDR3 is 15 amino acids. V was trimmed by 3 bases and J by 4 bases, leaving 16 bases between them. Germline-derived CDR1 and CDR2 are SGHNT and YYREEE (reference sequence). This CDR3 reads CASSSGSGERETQYF. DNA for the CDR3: TGTGCCAGCAGCTCGGGTTCAGGGGAGAGAGAGACCCAGTACTTC. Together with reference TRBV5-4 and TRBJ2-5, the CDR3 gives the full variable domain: ETGVTQSPTHLIKTRGQQVTLRCSSQSGHNTVSWYQQALGQGPQFIFQYYREEENGRGNFPPRFSGLQFPNYSSELNVNALELDDSALYLCASSSGSGERETQYFGPGTRLLVL.